The 20 T cell receptor beta chains below come from one sample, sequenced in a study of T-cell memory formation after mild COVID-19. TCRdb recomputed calls from the 5' RACE reads with MiXCR, one row per CDR3 protein. The sample records 300,000 to 400,000 distinct CDR3 sequences, around 27% being singletons. Sequencing input: PBMCs or a T cell subset sorted from them (not recorded which). These receptors came from an adult woman who had mild COVID-19 (a few samples of this study predate the infection). Cell type and time point are not known.

This clonotype turned up a few times. This chain uses TRBV7-2 with TRBJ1-4; tentatively, D is TRBD1 (6 bases). There are 16 residues in the CDR3. Germline CDR1 and CDR2: SGHTA and FQGNSA. Trimming cost V 4 bases and J 3 bases, with 15 bases left between them. The chain's CDR3 is CASSSVRGAANEKLFF. In nucleotides, the CDR3 is TGTGCCAGCAGCTCGGTTCGGGGGGCGGCTAATGAAAAACTGTTTTTT. Together with reference TRBV7-2 and TRBJ1-4, the CDR3 gives the full variable domain: GAGVSQSPSNKVTEKGKDVELRCDPISGHTALYWYRQSLGQGLEFLIYFQGNSAPDKSGLPSDRFSAERTGGSVSTLTIQRTQQEDSAVYLCASSSVRGAANEKLFFGSGTQLSVL.

In its sample, this clonotype was seen a few times. V is TRBV9 and J is TRBJ2-3; D might be TRBD1 or TRBD2, each matching 5 bases. Per the germline V gene, CDR1 is SGDLS and CDR2 is YYNGEE. The CDR3 has 15 residues. V was cut by 2 bases and J by 2 bases, with 12 bases left in between. The CDR3 here is CASSVFGGDTDTQYF. Here the CDR3 DNA reads TGTGCCAGCAGCGTTTTTGGGGGAGACACAGATACGCAGTATTTT.

The V gene is TRBV4-1, the J gene TRBJ2-1; D is undetermined. CDR1 is MGHRA and CDR2 is YSYEKL in the germline V gene. V lost 0 bases and J lost 6, with 9 bases in between. The CDR3 length is 14 residues. CDR3 in DNA: TGCGCCAGCAGCCAAGAGGGTTCGCGCAATGAGCAGTTCTTC. It encodes CASSQEGSRNEQFF.

This clonotype was detected a few times. This chain connects TRBV10-3 to TRBJ2-1, with 8 bases identical to TRBD2. The germline V gene has CDR1 ENHRY and CDR2 SYGVKD. V dropped 4 bases and J dropped 6; count of bases not matched to a gene: 5. The CDR3 extends over 14 amino acids. The CDR3 DNA sequence: TGTGCCATCAGTGTAAGCGGGAGAGGCAATGAGCAGTTCTTC. Its protein product is CAISVSGRGNEQFF.

At least ten counts were recorded for this clonotype. Here the CDR3 reads CSAPGAVHEQYF. In nucleotides, the CDR3 is TGCAGTGCCCCCGGGGCAGTCCACGAGCAGTACTTC. The chain couples TRBV20-1 to TRBJ2-7; D assignment may be TRBD1 or TRBD2 (5 bases each). Germline V gene lookup returns CDR1 DFQATT and CDR2 SNEGSKA (reference sequence). CDR3 size: 12 residues. Trimming took off 6 bases at V and 5 bases at J, with 14 bases between the two ends.

This clonotype came up a few times. The chain is built from TRBV5-6 and TRBJ1-5, with D possibly TRBD1 on 5 matching bases. Germline CDR1 reads SGHDT; CDR2 reads YYEEEE. Trimming took off 8 bases at V and 5 bases at J, with 17 bases between the two ends. The CDR3 runs 14 residues. CDR3 residues: CASSRQSSYQPQHF. CDR3 in DNA: TGTGCCAGTAGCCGACAGTCGAGTTATCAGCCCCAGCATTTT.

This clonotype was recorded a few times. The gene calls are TRBV7-2 and TRBJ2-3; D is perhaps TRBD2 (6 bases). V lost 8 bases, J lost 2 bases, and 17 bases lay in between. The germline CDR1 and CDR2 sequences are SGHTA and FQGNSA. There are 15 residues in the CDR3. CDR3 sequence: CASSRERGPTDTQYF. The CDR3 DNA is TGTGCCAGCTCCCGGGAGAGGGGTCCCACAGATACGCAGTATTTT.

The gene calls are TRBV20-1 and TRBJ2-7; TRBD1 matches at 9 bases. After removal of 5 bases from V and 3 bases from J, the junction contained 8 bases not matched to a gene. This CDR3 has 14 amino acids. Germline lookup yields CDR1 DFQATT and CDR2 SNEGSKA (reference sequence). The CDR3 nucleotides read TGCAGTGCTCGGGACAGGGTAGTTTTCTACGAGCAGTACTTC. Its protein is CSARDRVVFYEQYF.

V gene TRBV10-3 combines with J gene TRBJ2-1; weak D call: TRBD2 (5 bases). This CDR3 has 11 residues. The V end was cut by 4 bases, the J end by 12 bases, with 10 bases between. Per the germline V gene, CDR1 is ENHRY and CDR2 is SYGVKD. As DNA, the CDR3 is TGTGCCATCAGTGTCGGGATCGGGCAGTTCTTC. Its translation is CAISVGIGQFF.

The chain employs TRBV5-1 and TRBJ2-7; D possibly corresponds to TRBD1 (5 bases). The CDR3 extends over 13 amino acids. V was shortened by 3 bases and J by 3 bases, with 10 bases between the two germline ends. Germline values: CDR1 SGHRS, CDR2 YFSETQ. CDR3 nucleotides: TGCGCCAGCAGCTCCGACAGATTCTACGAGCAGTACTTC. This gives the protein CASSSDRFYEQYF.

This clonotype was picked up many times. The V and J genes are TRBV3-1 and TRBJ1-1; unclear D gene. V dropped 5 bases and J dropped 4 bases, with 17 bases sitting between them. There are 15 residues in the CDR3. Germline V gives CDR1 LGHDT, CDR2 YNNKEL (reference sequence). The CDR3 sequence: CASSSFYRVGTEAFF. CDR3 DNA: TGTGCCAGCAGCTCCTTCTACCGGGTGGGCACTGAAGCTTTCTTT.

This CDR3 is CASSVEDTEAFF. The CDR3 DNA follows: TGTGCCAGCAGTGTGGAGGACACTGAAGCTTTCTTT. The gene calls are TRBV6-6 and TRBJ1-1; no definite D call. V lost 5 bases, J lost 3 bases, and 7 bases lay in between. Germline loops: CDR1 MNHNY, CDR2 SVGAGI (reference sequence). CDR3 length: 12 residues.

This clonotype turned up a few times. This chain links TRBV6-6 with TRBJ1-2, with a possible D match to TRBD1 (6 bases). The germline gives CDR1 MNHNY, CDR2 SVGAGI (reference sequence). Trimming removed 6 bases from V and 4 bases from J, with 9 bases in between. The CDR3 totals 12 residues. The CDR3 spells CASRQGPYGYTF. The CDR3 nucleotides read TGTGCCAGCAGACAGGGCCCCTATGGCTACACCTTC.

This clonotype has only a few counts. This chain connects TRBV5-1 to TRBJ1-2; 8 nucleotides line up with TRBD1. The CDR3 spans 15 residues. Trimming cost V 6 bases and J 2 bases; bases outside gene matches: 9. Germline CDR1 reads SGHRS; CDR2 reads YFSETQ. CDR3 region: CASNTGTGRNYGYTF. As DNA, the CDR3 is TGCGCCAGCAACACCGGGACAGGCCGGAACTATGGCTACACCTTC.

The table lists this clonotype with a few counts. This chain uses TRBV5-1 with TRBJ2-1, with 10 bases that match TRBD2. The V gene's germline CDR1 is SGHRS and CDR2 YFSETQ. The CDR3 covers 18 residues. V shed 3 bases, J shed 4 bases, and the junction held 13 bases outside the gene matches. Here the CDR3 DNA reads TGCGCCAGCAGCTGGGAAACCCCTAGCGGGGGATCTTACAATGAGCAGTTCTTC. This codes for CASSWETPSGGSYNEQFF.

This clonotype was seen only a few times. This chain links TRBV11-3 with TRBJ2-6, with D possibly matching TRBD1 (6 bases). The CDR3 contains 15 residues. Germline loops: CDR1 SGHNT, CDR2 YENEEA. V lost 5 bases, J lost 0 bases, and 8 bases lay in between. CDR3 protein: CASSQQGSGANVLTF. CDR3 sequence (DNA): TGTGCCAGCAGCCAACAGGGCTCTGGGGCCAACGTCCTGACTTTC.

This clonotype has a handful of counts. The chain has TRBV24-1 and TRBJ2-1; 15 bases are a match to TRBD2. Germline-derived CDR1 and CDR2 are KGHDR and SFDVKD. J was trimmed by 4 bases and V by 2 bases; bases with no gene match: 11. This CDR3 spans 20 amino acids. The DNA of the CDR3 is TGTGCCACCAGTGATTCATCGGGACTAGCGGGGGGCCGTGCGTACAATGAGCAGTTCTTC. Its translation: CATSDSSGLAGGRAYNEQFF.

The chain joins TRBV12-3 or TRBV12-4 to TRBJ2-1, with 10 bases identical to TRBD2. J lost 7 bases, V lost 6 bases, and 6 bases had no gene match. The CDR3 loop spans 14 amino acids. CDR3 in DNA: TGTGCCAGCAGATGGAGCGGGGGGGCGAATGAGCAGTTCTTC. The encoded protein is CASRWSGGANEQFF.

The genes are TRBV6-5 and TRBJ2-3; D ambiguous. The CDR3 extends over 15 amino acids. The germline V and J ends were trimmed by 0 bases and 0 bases, with 7 bases remaining between them. The V gene's germline CDR1 is MNHEY and CDR2 SVGAGI. CDR3 sequence reads: CASSYSPGSTDTQYF. The DNA of the CDR3 is TGTGCCAGCAGTTACTCCCCGGGTAGCACAGATACGCAGTATTTT.

The genes are TRBV4-1 and TRBJ2-3; D not resolved. This CDR3 region has 15 residues. Trimming left V 4 bases short and J 3 bases short, with 14 bases between. In germline, CDR1 is MGHRA, CDR2 YSYEKL. The DNA of the CDR3 is TGCGCCAGCAGCCGAAGGATACTTGCGACAGATACGCAGTATTTT. Translating gives CASSRRILATDTQYF.